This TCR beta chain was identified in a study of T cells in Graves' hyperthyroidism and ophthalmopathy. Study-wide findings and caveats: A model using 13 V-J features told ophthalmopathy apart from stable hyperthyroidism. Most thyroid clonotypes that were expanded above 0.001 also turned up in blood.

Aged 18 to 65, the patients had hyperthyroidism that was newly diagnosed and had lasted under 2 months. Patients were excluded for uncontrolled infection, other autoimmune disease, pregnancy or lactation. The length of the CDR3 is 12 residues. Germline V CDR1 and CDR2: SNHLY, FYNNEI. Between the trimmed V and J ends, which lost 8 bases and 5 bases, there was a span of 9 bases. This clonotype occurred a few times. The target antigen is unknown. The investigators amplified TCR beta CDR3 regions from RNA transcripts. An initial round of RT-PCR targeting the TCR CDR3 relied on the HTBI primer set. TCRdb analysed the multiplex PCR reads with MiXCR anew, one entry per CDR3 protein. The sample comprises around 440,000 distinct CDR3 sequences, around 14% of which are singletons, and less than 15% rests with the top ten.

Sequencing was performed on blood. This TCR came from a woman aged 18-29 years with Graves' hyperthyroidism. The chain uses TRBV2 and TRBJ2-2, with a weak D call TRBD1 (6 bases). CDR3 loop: CASQDSTGELFF. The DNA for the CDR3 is TGTGCCAGCCAGGACAGTACCGGGGAGCTGTTTTTT. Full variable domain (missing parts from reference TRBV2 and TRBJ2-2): EPEVTQTPSHQVTQMGQEVILRCVPISNHLYFYWYRQILGQKVEFLVSFYNNEISEKSEIFDDQFSVERPDGSNFTLKIRSTKLEDSAMYFCASQDSTGELFFGEGSRLTVL.